Shown below are 5 T cell receptor beta chains from a single sample sequenced in a study of blood T cell repertoires in COVID-19. The data were produced by immunoSEQ multiplex PCR, yet TCRdb's version contains in-frame clones alone and is incomplete. This table holds approximately 71,000 clones, approximately 80% found once. Sequencing was done on a sample of peripheral blood. These receptors were taken from a human donor in a cohort sampled during active COVID-19.

This chain joins TRBV23-1 and TRBJ2-1; the match to TRBD2 covers 14 bases. TRBV23-1 is an ORF, and what it does is uncertain. V dropped 0 bases and J dropped 8; count of bases not matched to a gene: 27. CDR3 length: 24 residues. The CDR3 sequence: CASSQSRQLRKPGLAGEDHHEQFF. For the CDR3, the DNA is TGCGCCAGCAGTCAATCCCGACAGTTAAGAAAACCGGGACTAGCGGGAGAAGACCACCATGAGCAGTTCTTC.

The chain combines TRBV4-1 with TRBJ2-7, with 11 bases that match TRBD2. The V and J ends lost 2 bases and 5 bases, in that order; junction bases with no gene match: 2. The CDR3 length is 14 residues. Germline-derived CDR1 and CDR2 are MGHRA and YSYEKL. The CDR3 spells CASSQLAGGDEQYF. The CDR3 DNA follows: TGCGCCAGCAGCCAACTAGCGGGAGGAGACGAGCAGTACTTC.

This chain connects TRBV9 to TRBJ1-1; TRBD1 agrees at 8 bases. This CDR3 contains 13 residues. The V segment lost 3 bases and the J segment 3 bases; nucleotides outside the gene matches: 1. Germline CDR1 is SGDLS and CDR2 is YYNGEE. CDR3 nucleotide sequence: TGTGCCAGCAGCGAGGGACAGGACACTGAAGCTTTCTTT. It codes for CASSEGQDTEAFF. Drawing the rest from reference TRBV9 and TRBJ1-1, the complete variable domain is DSGVTQTPKHLITATGQRVTLRCSPRSGDLSVYWYQQSLDQGLQFLIQYYNGEERAKGNILERFSAQQFPDLHSELNLSSLELGDSALYFCASSEGQDTEAFFGQGTRLTVV.

This clone was seen a handful of times. V usage is TRBV20-1 and J usage is TRBJ2-7, with a tentative D call TRBD1 (6 bases). Germline V gives CDR1 DFQATT, CDR2 SNEGSKA (reference sequence). V was cut by 5 bases and J by 10 bases, with 15 bases left in between. The CDR3 loop spans 11 amino acids. CDR3 nucleotides: TGCAGTGCTGTCGGGACACAATTACAGTACTTC. This codes for CSAVGTQLQYF.

The chain is built from TRBV27 and TRBJ2-7; D is unresolved. V lost 2 bases, J lost 6 bases, and 14 bases lay in between. Germline V gene sequence: CDR1 MNHEY, CDR2 SMNVEV (reference sequence). This CDR3 comprises 14 residues. The CDR3 here is CASSLVPIGSEQYF. In nucleotides, the CDR3 is TGTGCCAGCAGTTTAGTCCCCATTGGTAGCGAGCAGTACTTC.